Each of the 11 T cell receptor beta chains below was sequenced from the same sample in a study of shared clonotypes between healthy human individuals (TCRdb year 2020). The library was generated by the immunoSEQ multiplex PCR assay. The immuneACCESS repertoire file appears here via TCRdb, limited to in-frame rearrangements. These files lack a portion of the clones; in checked studies, under half of the deficit traces to unresolved V genes, and the cause of the others is not known. This sample gives some 1.4 million clones in total; 95% to 97% of them show up just once. About 1% of the sample lies in the top ten. Sequenced sample: naive CD4+ T cells sorted from blood. In light of the paper, this sample's cell subset or site label describes: CD45RA+ positively selected. The receptors were gathered from a man aged 30 to 39 in good health.

Concerning this clone: Other DNA sequences within the sample encode an identical CDR3. The rearrangement uses TRBV5-1 and TRBJ2-3; D gene ambiguous. Trimming stripped 2 bases from V and 0 bases from J, with 7 bases between. Per the germline V gene, CDR1 is SGHRS and CDR2 is YFSETQ. The CDR3 totals 14 residues. The CDR3 DNA sequence: TGCGCCAGCAGCTTCACGTCTAGCACAGATACGCAGTATTTT. Amino acids: CASSFTSSTDTQYF.

The rearrangement links TRBV28 to TRBJ2-1; D remains ambiguous. The germline gives CDR1 MDHEN, CDR2 SYDVKM. V was trimmed by 6 bases and J by 15 bases, leaving 18 bases between them. The CDR3 sequence is 12 residues long. The DNA of the CDR3 is TGTGCCAGCAGGAAAGTAGGGTATGAAGCGTTCTTC. It yields the protein CASRKVGYEAFF.

This chain links TRBV9 with TRBJ2-5, with TRBD1 matching over 11 bases. With V trimmed by 4 bases and J by 7 bases, 12 bases remained unmatched. Per germline, CDR1 SGDLS and CDR2 YYNGEE. This CDR3 is 16 amino acids long. CDR3 sequence reads: CASSFSGTGGLATQYF. The CDR3 region has the DNA TGTGCCAGCAGCTTCTCCGGGACAGGGGGGTTAGCGACCCAGTACTTC.

The rearrangement uses TRBV15 and TRBJ1-2; D possibly corresponds to TRBD1 (6 bases). With 6 bases removed from V and 4 bases from J, the gap between germline ends came to 12 bases. The CDR3 is made up of 13 amino acids. Looked up from germline, CDR1 is LNHNV and CDR2 is YYDKDF (reference sequence). The CDR3 spells CATRNRDGYGYTF. In DNA form, the CDR3 reads TGTGCCACCAGGAACAGGGATGGCTATGGCTACACCTTC.

This chain joins TRBV19 and TRBJ1-2; D call uncertain. CDR3 length: 12 amino acids. The germline gives CDR1 LNHDA, CDR2 SQIVND (reference sequence). Trimming stripped 7 bases from V and 7 bases from J, with 13 bases between. The CDR3 DNA reads as TGTGCCAGTATATCTCGCAGCGGTGGCTACACCTTC. Translation gives CASISRSGGYTF.

The CDR3 nucleotides are TGTGCCAGCAGAGACGGGACTAGCGGACACACCGGGGAGCTGTTTTTT. Protein sequence: CASRDGTSGHTGELFF. The V call is TRBV28, the J call TRBJ2-2; 11 bases match TRBD2. The CDR3 has 16 amino acids. Germline V gives CDR1 MDHEN, CDR2 SYDVKM. The ends lost 6 bases at V and 3 bases at J; junction bases unmatched: 6.

This chain connects TRBV28 to TRBJ1-1; D remains unclear. The CDR3 covers 11 residues. Germline V gene sequence: CDR1 MDHEN, CDR2 SYDVKM. V shed 8 bases and J shed 1 base, with 5 bases lying between them. The CDR3 DNA sequence: TGTGCCAGCCATAGGAACACTGAAGCTTTCTTT. Protein: CASHRNTEAFF.

This clone was observed once. The chain joins TRBV10-3 to TRBJ1-4; no clear D. Trimming took off 2 bases at V and 0 bases at J, with 10 bases between the two ends. CDR1 and CDR2 (germline): ENHRY, SYGVKD. The CDR3 spans 16 residues. The CDR3 here is CAISEGRPATNEKLFF. CDR3 nucleotides: TGTGCCATCAGTGAGGGTCGGCCGGCAACTAATGAAAAACTGTTTTTT.

This chain connects TRBV9 to TRBJ2-7; D remains unclear. This CDR3 is 15 amino acids long. Trimming removed 0 bases from V and 1 base from J, with 11 bases in between. Per germline, CDR1 SGDLS and CDR2 YYNGEE. The CDR3 loop reads CASSVAGDGSYEQYF. The CDR3 bases are TGTGCCAGCAGCGTAGCGGGTGACGGTTCCTACGAGCAGTACTTC.

The chain uses TRBV6-1 and TRBJ1-1; D is uncertain. The CDR3 consists of 11 residues. V was shortened by 5 bases and J by 10 bases, with 11 bases between the two germline ends. The germline V gene encodes CDR1 MNHNS and CDR2 SASEGT. DNA for the CDR3: TGTGCCAGCAGTTACCGTACGAGAGCTTTCTTT. Translation: CASSYRTRAFF.

Turning to this clone: Additional DNA sequences in this sample encode the identical CDR3. This rearrangement joins TRBV9 to TRBJ2-5; tentative D call: TRBD2 (6 bases). Germline V gene lookup returns CDR1 SGDLS and CDR2 YYNGEE. The V end was cut by 0 bases, the J end by 5 bases, with 8 bases between. CDR3 length: 13 residues. The CDR3, as DNA: TGTGCCAGCAGCGTAGTTGGGGGGGAGACCCAGTACTTC. This gives the protein CASSVVGGETQYF. The complete variable domain, with remaining parts taken from reference TRBV9 and TRBJ2-5, reads DSGVTQTPKHLITATGQRVTLRCSPRSGDLSVYWYQQSLDQGLQFLIQYYNGEERAKGNILERFSAQQFPDLHSELNLSSLELGDSALYFCASSVVGGETQYFGPGTRLLVL.